This entry concerns a single T cell receptor (beta chain). This specimen belongs to a study of blood T cell repertoires in COVID-19. Across the whole study: PBMCs, B-cell-depleted T cells, or T cells provided the cDNA or gDNA that made up the material.

Germline values: CDR1 SGHRS, CDR2 YFSETQ. The CDR3 contains 16 residues. Trimming removed 0 bases at V and 2 bases at J, with 11 bases between. Original processing methods: The authors estimated nucleated cell counts from reference gene primer amplification. Sequencing used immunoSEQ multiplex PCR; TCRdb keeps in-frame clones, though not all of them. V and J calls and clone size follow that table, whereas D and trimming were derived from the DNA. The repertoire holds around 130,000 clones, with around three quarters as singletons. The rearrangement joins TRBV5-1 to TRBJ2-2, with a weak D call TRBD2 (6 bases). The sequenced material came from peripheral blood. The sequence was collected from a human donor in a cohort sampled during active COVID-19. This CDR3 reads CASSLAGTANTGELFF. CDR3 DNA: TGCGCCAGCAGCTTGGCAGGGACTGCAAACACCGGGGAGCTGTTTTTT.